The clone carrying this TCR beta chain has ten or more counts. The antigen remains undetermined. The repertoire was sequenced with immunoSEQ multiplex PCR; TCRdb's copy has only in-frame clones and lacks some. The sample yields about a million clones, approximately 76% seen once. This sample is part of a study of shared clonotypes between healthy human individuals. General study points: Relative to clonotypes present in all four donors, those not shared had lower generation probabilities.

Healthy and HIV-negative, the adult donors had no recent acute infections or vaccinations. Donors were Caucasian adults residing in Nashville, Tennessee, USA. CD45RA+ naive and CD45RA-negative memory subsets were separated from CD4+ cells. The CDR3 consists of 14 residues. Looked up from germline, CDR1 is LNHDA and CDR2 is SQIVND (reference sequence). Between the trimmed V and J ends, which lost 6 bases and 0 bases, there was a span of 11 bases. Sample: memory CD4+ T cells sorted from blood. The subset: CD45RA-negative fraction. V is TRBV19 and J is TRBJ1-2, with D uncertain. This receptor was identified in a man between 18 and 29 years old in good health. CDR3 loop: CASSLEATNYGYTF. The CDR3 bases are TGTGCCAGTAGCCTAGAAGCAACTAACTATGGCTACACCTTC.